Listed here is a single T cell receptor (beta chain). These data are taken from a study of blood T cell repertoires in COVID-19. About the study: T cells, B-cell-depleted T cells, or PBMCs provided the cDNA or gDNA that served as material.

Per the authors' pipeline: Amplification of reference gene primers was used by the study to estimate nucleated cell counts. TCRdb keeps only in-frame clones here, not all; method: immunoSEQ multiplex PCR. The V and J calls and clone size are taken from that table; D and trimming were inferred from the DNA. The sample lists 90,000 to 120,000 clones, around 83% occurring once. The CDR3 runs 14 residues. The germline V gene encodes CDR1 MNHEY and CDR2 SMNVEV (reference sequence). Trimming at V came to 4 bases and at J to 7 bases, leaving 10 bases not matched to a gene. Sequencing used peripheral blood. The clonotype comes from a human donor in a cohort sampled during active COVID-19. This chain connects TRBV27 to TRBJ2-7, with 7 positions matching TRBD2. The CDR3, as DNA: TGTGCCAGCAGTTCCCCGGGGGGACTCCAGGAGCAGTACTTC. It specifies CASSSPGGLQEQYF.